The 10 T cell receptor beta chains presented below share a single source sample, sequenced in a study of cytomegalovirus exposure and HLA in healthy donors (dated by TCRdb to 2016 to 2017). Library preparation employed the immunoSEQ multiplex PCR assay. The multiplex PCR relied on a mix of 60 forward primers for TCR Vbeta segments and 13 reverse primers for TCR Jbeta segments. Not all clones reach the TCRdb copy of this immuneACCESS table, which keeps in-frame sequences only. Checked studies attribute under half of the gap to unresolved V genes and leave the rest unexplained. The table for this sample lists some 70,000 clones; around 78% of them were counted only once. Clones ranked in the top ten supply 5.5% to 7% of the sample. Sequencing was carried out using PBMCs. The receptors were sampled from a man aged 45-65 years in good health and CMV-seronegative.

This sequence joins TRBV5-1 and TRBJ2-2; maybe TRBD2 (5 bases). Germline CDR1 and CDR2: SGHRS and YFSETQ. V shed 5 bases and J shed 2 bases, with 13 bases lying between them. This CDR3 has 15 amino acids. The CDR3 sequence is CASRGNGINTGELFF. The CDR3, as DNA: TGCGCCAGCAGAGGTAACGGGATCAACACCGGGGAGCTGTTTTTT.

V usage is TRBV5-1 and J usage is TRBJ1-6, with D perhaps TRBD1 (6 bases). The germline CDR1 and CDR2 sequences are SGHRS and YFSETQ. The CDR3 consists of 18 residues. With 4 bases removed from V and 4 bases from J, the gap between germline ends came to 21 bases. The CDR3 nucleotides are TGCGCCAGCAGCGAGACATATCCCCCGGGACAATATAATTCACCCCTCCACTTT. This codes for CASSETYPPGQYNSPLHF.

V gene TRBV5-1 combines with J gene TRBJ2-5; possible D gene TRBD2, 6 bases. The CDR3 sequence is 13 residues long. From germline, CDR1 is SGHRS and CDR2 YFSETQ. Trimming removed 5 bases from V and 5 bases from J, with 13 bases in between. The CDR3, as DNA: TGCGCCAGCAGACTAGCAATCGGGGAGACCCAGTACTTC. Translated, it gives CASRLAIGETQYF.

This clone was seen a handful of times. The rearrangement joins TRBV7-2 to TRBJ1-3; TRBD1 matches 7 bases. The CDR3 totals 15 residues. V gave up 5 bases and J gave up 2 bases; unmatched junction bases: 6. Germline CDR1 is SGHTA and CDR2 is FQGNSA. The CDR3 DNA is TGTGCCAGCAGCGCCGGGACAGCCACTGGAAACACCATATATTTT. Its protein product is CASSAGTATGNTIYF.

The chain employs TRBV7-8 and TRBJ1-4; D is possibly TRBD1 (6 bases). Deletions cut 5 bases from V and 8 bases from J, with 15 bases between. Per germline, CDR1 SGHVS and CDR2 FQNEAQ. This CDR3 is 14 amino acids long. CDR3 coding DNA: TGTGCCAGCAGCCCCACAGGGTCGGGAGAAAAACTGTTTTTT. It translates to CASSPTGSGEKLFF.

This clone turned up a few times. This chain uses TRBV27 with TRBJ2-7; 11 bases line up with TRBD1. V dropped 4 bases and J dropped 4; count of bases not matched to a gene: 9. The CDR3 covers 16 residues. From germline, CDR1 is MNHEY and CDR2 SMNVEV (reference sequence). This CDR3 is CASSSLGQGANYEQYF. CDR3 bases: TGTGCCAGCAGTTCCCTCGGACAGGGGGCTAATTACGAGCAGTACTTC.

This chain joins TRBV19 and TRBJ1-1, with TRBD1 matching over 10 bases. Trimming removed 6 bases from V and 3 bases from J; junction bases left unmatched: 10. The CDR3 extends over 16 amino acids. Germline lookup yields CDR1 LNHDA and CDR2 SQIVND (reference sequence). The CDR3 sequence is CASRHGDRGQYTEAFF. As DNA, the CDR3 is TGTGCCAGTAGGCATGGTGACAGGGGGCAGTACACTGAAGCTTTCTTT.

The rearrangement joins TRBV19 to TRBJ1-4, with D tentatively TRBD1 (5 bases). V shed 3 bases and J shed 0 bases, with 14 bases lying between them. Looked up from germline, CDR1 is LNHDA and CDR2 is SQIVND (reference sequence). This CDR3 comprises 17 residues. The CDR3 DNA is TGTGCCAGTAGTATCGGGGGGATCCCTGCAACTAATGAAAAACTGTTTTTT. Its protein product is CASSIGGIPATNEKLFF.

The chain has TRBV7-9 and TRBJ1-1; TRBD1 agrees at 8 bases. After removal of 3 bases from V and 5 bases from J, the junction contained 8 bases not matched to a gene. The germline gives CDR1 SEHNR, CDR2 FQNEAQ (reference sequence). The CDR3 loop spans 15 amino acids. The CDR3 sequence: CASSFMDREWTEAFF. CDR3 DNA sequence: TGTGCCAGCAGCTTCATGGACAGGGAATGGACTGAAGCTTTCTTT.

The rearrangement links TRBV30 to TRBJ1-4; 7 nucleotides agree with TRBD1. The CDR3 consists of 14 residues. With 3 bases clipped from V and 5 bases from J, the junction kept 6 bases outside the gene matches. Germline CDR1 and CDR2: GTSNPN and SVGIG (reference sequence). CDR3: CAWSRIRGNEKLFF. The CDR3 nucleotides are TGTGCCTGGAGCCGTATCAGGGGGAATGAAAAACTGTTTTTT.